This entry is about one TCR beta chain. Its antigen is currently unknown. This record comes from a study of cytomegalovirus exposure and HLA in healthy donors. Study-wide context: The study placed 70% to 90% of its 398 genotyped donors in the Caucasian-associated ancestry cluster.

The CDR3 covers 10 residues. From germline, CDR1 is DFQATT and CDR2 SNEGSKA (reference sequence). Deletions cut 3 bases from V and 5 bases from J, with 5 bases between. The study, taken as a whole, reports: Most TCR sequences were uncommon, yet certain public TCRs appeared in many donors. Some segments of the V type, notably TRBV6-2 and TRBV6-3, were excluded as indistinguishable. Analyses of presence/absence relied on an assumption of roughly uniform sequencing depth across donors.

PCR employed 60 Vbeta and 13 Jbeta primers. The repertoire was sequenced with immunoSEQ multiplex PCR; TCRdb's copy has only in-frame clones and lacks some. This listing includes more than 45,000 clones. This chain links TRBV20-1 with TRBJ2-7, with D uncertain. Material: PBMCs. This receptor was obtained from a male donor in good health and CMV-seronegative. The CDR3 spells CSASNNEQYF. The CDR3 coding sequence is TGCAGTGCTAGTAATAACGAGCAGTACTTC.